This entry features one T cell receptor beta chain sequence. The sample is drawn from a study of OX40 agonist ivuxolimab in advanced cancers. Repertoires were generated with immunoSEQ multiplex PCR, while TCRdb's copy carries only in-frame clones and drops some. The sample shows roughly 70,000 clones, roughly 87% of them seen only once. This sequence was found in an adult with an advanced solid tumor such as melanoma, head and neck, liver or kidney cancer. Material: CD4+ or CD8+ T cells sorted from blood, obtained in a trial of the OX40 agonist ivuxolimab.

Written as DNA, the CDR3 is TGTGCCAGCAGCGTAGCGGGAGGGGACACCGGGGAGCTGTTTTTT. It specifies CASSVAGGDTGELFF. This sequence joins TRBV9 and TRBJ2-2, with 8 positions matching TRBD2. Germline V gene data show CDR1 as SGDLS and CDR2 as YYNGEE. The J segment lost 3 bases and the V segment lost 0 bases, leaving 1 base of the junction unmatched. This CDR3 is built from 15 residues.